The entry that follows covers one T cell receptor (beta chain) sequence. The target antigen is unknown. This specimen belongs to a study of T cell repertoires in cytomegalovirus infection. Across the study: Recently described HLA-C-restricted plus well-studied HLA-B-restricted CMV epitopes were used. A matching HLA type, together with CMV infection, was signaled by public TCR beta signatures. The study, taken as a whole, reports: Cumulative public TCR beta family frequency identified CMV carriers with the relevant HLA. The ex vivo response was dominated by HLA-C-restricted CMV-specific TCR beta clonotypes.

Germline assignment: CDR1 KGHDR and CDR2 SFDVKD. Trimming removed 0 bases at V and 8 bases at J, with 13 bases between. This CDR3 is 15 amino acids long. One entry per CDR3 protein results from TCRdb running MiXCR on the reads. The sample carries approximately 340,000 distinct CDR3 sequences, roughly 29% recorded once. This clonotype was obtained from a human donor in good health (CMV status not recorded). Some clones in this sample may be carry-over from other donors' samples. Material: cultured PBMCs, obtained from culture after CMV antigen stimulation. V and J are TRBV24-1 and TRBJ2-1; a possible D gene is TRBD1 (5 bases). CDR3 residues: CATSDLQALRDEQFF. The DNA for the CDR3 is TGTGCCACCAGTGATTTGCAGGCCCTCAGGGATGAGCAGTTCTTC.